The sequence of this T cell receptor (beta chain) was determined in a study of cytomegalovirus exposure and HLA in healthy donors. In this sample, this clone turned up once. The antigen is unknown. Germline CDR1 and CDR2: LNHDA and SQIVND (reference sequence). The length of the CDR3 is 14 residues. Trimming shortened V by 5 bases and J by 3 bases, and 13 bases separated the two germline ends. Use of 60 Vbeta and 13 Jbeta primers characterized the PCR. Assay: immunoSEQ multiplex PCR; the TCRdb copy retains only in-frame clones and omits some. The sample carries 90,000 to 120,000 clones, 70% to 85% recorded once. Regarding the study as a whole: 87-base-pair reads could not separate some V segments, including TRBV6-2 and TRBV6-3. It is likely that the observed cluster of highly shared sequence variants was a sequencing artifact. Later examination showed HLA-associated TCR beta chains had greater clonal expansion than equally common others.

The source material was PBMCs. The TCR originated in a male donor in good health and CMV-seronegative. The chain recombines TRBV19 with TRBJ1-1; a possible D gene is TRBD1 (6 bases). Here the CDR3 reads CASSGYTGHTEAFF. As DNA, the CDR3 is TGTGCCAGTAGTGGATACACAGGGCACACTGAAGCTTTCTTT.